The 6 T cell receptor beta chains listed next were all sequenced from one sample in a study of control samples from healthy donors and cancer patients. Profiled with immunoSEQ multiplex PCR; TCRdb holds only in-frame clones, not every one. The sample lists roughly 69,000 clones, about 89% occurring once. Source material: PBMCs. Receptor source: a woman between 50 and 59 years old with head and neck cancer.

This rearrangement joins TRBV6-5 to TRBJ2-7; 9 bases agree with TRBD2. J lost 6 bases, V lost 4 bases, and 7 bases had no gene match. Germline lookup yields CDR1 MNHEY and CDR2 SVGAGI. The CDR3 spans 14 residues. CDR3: CASSSWLAGTEQYF. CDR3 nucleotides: TGTGCCAGCAGTTCTTGGCTAGCGGGGACCGAGCAGTACTTC.

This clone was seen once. CDR3 sequence (DNA): TGTGCCAGCAGCTTAACTGGCGGGGGCCCCCTCGCAGATACGCAGTATTTT. As protein: CASSLTGGGPLADTQYF. This sequence joins TRBV7-2 and TRBJ2-3; D possibly corresponds to TRBD2 (7 bases). V lost 2 bases, J lost 4 bases, and 19 bases lay in between. Germline loops: CDR1 SGHTA, CDR2 FQGNSA. The CDR3 totals 17 residues. The full variable domain, completed using reference TRBV7-2 and TRBJ2-3, is GAGVSQSPSNKVTEKGKDVELRCDPISGHTALYWYRQSLGQGLEFLIYFQGNSAPDKSGLPSDRFSAERTGGSVSTLTIQRTQQEDSAVYLCASSLTGGGPLADTQYFGPGTRLTVL.

The CDR3 bases are TGTGCCAGTAGTGCTTCTAGCGGGGGCTCCTACGAGCAGTACTTC. Amino acid sequence: CASSASSGGSYEQYF. The rearrangement links TRBV19 to TRBJ2-7, with 10 bases fitting TRBD2. Germline V lookup: CDR1 LNHDA, CDR2 SQIVND (reference sequence). This CDR3 region has 15 residues. Losses at the gene ends were 5 bases for V and 0 bases for J; bases not matched to a gene: 4.

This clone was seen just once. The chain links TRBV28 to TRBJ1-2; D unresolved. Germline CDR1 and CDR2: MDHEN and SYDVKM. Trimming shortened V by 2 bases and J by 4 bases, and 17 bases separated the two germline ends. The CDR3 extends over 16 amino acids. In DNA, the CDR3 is TGTGCCAGCAGTTTAGGGTTGGGTAGGGCTTCCTATGGCTACACCTTC. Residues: CASSLGLGRASYGYTF.

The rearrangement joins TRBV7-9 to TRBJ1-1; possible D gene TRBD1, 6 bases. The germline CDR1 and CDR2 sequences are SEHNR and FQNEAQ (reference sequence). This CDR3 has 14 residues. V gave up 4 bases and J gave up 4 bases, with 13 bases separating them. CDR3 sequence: CASSSGHVSTEAFF. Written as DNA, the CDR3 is TGTGCCAGCAGCTCGGGACATGTGAGCACTGAAGCTTTCTTT.

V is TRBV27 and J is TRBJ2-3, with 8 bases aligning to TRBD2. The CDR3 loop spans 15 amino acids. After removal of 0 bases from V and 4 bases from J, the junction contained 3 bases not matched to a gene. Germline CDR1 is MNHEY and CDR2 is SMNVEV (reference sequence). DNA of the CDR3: TGTGCCAGCAGTTTATCAGCGGGGGCCCCAGATACGCAGTATTTT. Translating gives CASSLSAGAPDTQYF.